Shown below are 29 T cell receptor beta chains from a single sample sequenced in a study of OX40 agonist ivuxolimab in advanced cancers. Libraries came from the immunoSEQ multiplex PCR assay. TCRdb took this table from immuneACCESS and kept in-frame rearrangements with V and J called. Such tables lack part of the clones; where checked against another copy, unresolved V genes explain under half of the gap, and the rest is unexplained. The sample has 45,000 to 65,000 clones on record, about 81% of them singletons. About 0.69% of the sample is in the top ten clones. This sample comprised CD4+ or CD8+ T cells sorted from blood, obtained in a trial of the OX40 agonist ivuxolimab. The receptors here all came from an adult with an advanced solid tumor such as melanoma, head and neck, liver or kidney cancer.

The rearrangement joins TRBV19 to TRBJ2-2; D gene uncertain. Per germline, CDR1 LNHDA and CDR2 SQIVND (reference sequence). The germline V and J ends were trimmed by 4 bases and 3 bases, with 9 bases remaining between them. The CDR3 contains 14 residues. CDR3 residues: CASSKFRDTGELFF. CDR3 coding DNA: TGTGCCAGTAGTAAGTTCCGGGACACCGGGGAGCTGTTTTTT. Combining the CDR3 with reference TRBV19 and TRBJ2-2 gives the whole variable domain DGGITQSPKYLFRKEGQNVTLSCEQNLNHDAMYWYRQDPGQGLRLIYYSQIVNDFQKGDIAEGYSVSREKKESFPLTVTSAQKNPTAFYLCASSKFRDTGELFFGEGSRLTVL.

The V and J genes are TRBV6-4 and TRBJ2-5; 8 bases are a match to TRBD1. The CDR3 is made up of 15 amino acids. V was pared by 4 bases and J by 2 bases, with 6 bases of the junction left unmatched. Germline CDR1 reads MRHNA; CDR2 reads SNTAGT. CDR3 protein: CASSASGTGQETQYF. The CDR3 nucleotides are TGTGCCAGCAGTGCATCCGGGACAGGACAAGAGACCCAGTACTTC.

The gene calls are TRBV28 and TRBJ2-7; 11 nucleotides match TRBD2. This CDR3 comprises 13 residues. From germline, CDR1 is MDHEN and CDR2 SYDVKM. The V segment lost 7 bases and the J segment 4 bases; nucleotides outside the gene matches: 3. The CDR3 DNA reads as TGTGCCAGCATAGCGGGGGGGCAATACGAGCAGTACTTC. Translation: CASIAGGQYEQYF.

This sequence joins TRBV19 and TRBJ2-5; D perhaps matches TRBD2 (5 bases). Germline CDR1 is LNHDA and CDR2 is SQIVND (reference sequence). CDR3 length: 14 residues. V was trimmed by 3 bases and J by 5 bases, leaving 13 bases between them. The CDR3 DNA reads as TGTGCCAGTAGTATCGGAGGTACCGGGGAGACCCAGTACTTC. This gives the protein CASSIGGTGETQYF.

The V gene is TRBV18, the J gene TRBJ2-7; 8 bases align to TRBD2. With V trimmed by 3 bases and J by 6 bases, 19 bases remained unmatched. The CDR3 has 18 amino acids. The germline gives CDR1 KGHSH, CDR2 LQKENI. CDR3 sequence reads: CASSPSGLAGLQTGEQYF. The DNA for the CDR3 is TGTGCCAGCTCACCCTCTGGCCTAGCGGGCCTCCAAACGGGCGAGCAGTACTTC.

The rearrangement joins TRBV11-3 to TRBJ2-7, with 7 nucleotides matching TRBD1. Germline V lookup: CDR1 SGHNT, CDR2 YENEEA. This CDR3 comprises 14 residues. V trimming: 5 bases; J trimming: 2 bases; junction bases outside the gene matches: 6. The CDR3 DNA reads TGTGCCAGCAGCCCGGGGACAGCAGCCTACGAGCAGTACTTC. The encoded protein is CASSPGTAAYEQYF.

The rearrangement joins TRBV7-3 to TRBJ2-1; 10 bases match TRBD2. Trimming at V came to 5 bases and at J to 7 bases, leaving 11 bases not matched to a gene. Germline V CDR1 and CDR2: SGHTA, FQGTGA. The CDR3 totals 16 residues. This chain's CDR3 is CASSMYTSGEGNEQFF. CDR3 DNA sequence: TGTGCCAGCAGCATGTACACTAGCGGGGAAGGGAATGAGCAGTTCTTC.

The chain combines TRBV6-5 with TRBJ2-7; D remains ambiguous. Trimming stripped 0 bases from V and 0 bases from J, with 3 bases between. Germline assignment: CDR1 MNHEY and CDR2 SVGAGI. CDR3 length equals 13 residues. CDR3: CASSYSLSYEQYF. CDR3 bases: TGTGCCAGCAGTTACTCCCTCTCCTACGAGCAGTACTTC.

This clone was seen once. The chain carries TRBV6-1 and TRBJ1-5; D uncertain. The V gene's germline CDR1 is MNHNS and CDR2 SASEGT. This CDR3 spans 13 amino acids. Deletions cut 1 base from V and 6 bases from J, with 7 bases between. CDR3 in amino acids: CASSEGTGQPQHF. The CDR3 nucleotides are TGTGCCAGCAGTGAAGGGACCGGTCAGCCCCAGCATTTT.

The chain combines TRBV5-6 with TRBJ2-5, with TRBD1 as a possible D gene (6 bases). The CDR3 spans 16 residues. Germline V lookup: CDR1 SGHDT, CDR2 YYEEEE. Deletions cut 0 bases from V and 3 bases from J, with 15 bases between. The CDR3 DNA follows: TGTGCCAGCAGCTTGGAGGGTTTAGGGGGTGAAGAGACCCAGTACTTC. Protein product: CASSLEGLGGEETQYF.

By frequency in the sample, this clone is medium-sized. The rearrangement links TRBV6-6 to TRBJ2-7; D is undetermined. This CDR3 has 13 residues. V lost 7 bases to trimming and J lost 5 bases, with 15 bases between them. Germline V gives CDR1 MNHNY, CDR2 SVGAGI (reference sequence). The CDR3 protein is CASTPKGDNEQYF. As DNA, the CDR3 is TGTGCCAGCACCCCGAAGGGTGACAACGAGCAGTACTTC.

The chain is built from TRBV6-5 and TRBJ2-3, with TRBD1 identical over 9 bases. With V trimmed by 6 bases and J by 3 bases, 7 bases remained unmatched. Germline CDR1 reads MNHEY; CDR2 reads SVGAGI. The CDR3 spans 15 residues. The CDR3 region has the DNA TGTGCCAGCAGACGACAGGGGACAGGGACAGATACGCAGTATTTT. Translation: CASRRQGTGTDTQYF.

The V and J genes are TRBV5-6 and TRBJ1-6; D unclear. There are 16 residues in the CDR3. Germline-derived CDR1 and CDR2 are SGHDT and YYEEEE. Deletions cut 4 bases from V and 4 bases from J, with 15 bases between. The CDR3 sequence: CASSPNRAAYNSPLHF. DNA of the CDR3: TGTGCCAGCAGCCCGAATCGCGCGGCTTATAATTCACCCCTCCACTTT. Drawing the rest from reference TRBV5-6 and TRBJ1-6, the complete variable domain is DAGVTQSPTHLIKTRGQQVTLRCSPKSGHDTVSWYQQALGQGPQFIFQYYEEEERQRGNFPDRFSGHQFPNYSSELNVNALLLGDSALYLCASSPNRAAYNSPLHFGNGTRLTVT.

The chain uses TRBV5-1 and TRBJ2-7; 7 nucleotides align to TRBD2. Germline V lookup: CDR1 SGHRS, CDR2 YFSETQ. This CDR3 is built from 17 residues. V shed 0 bases and J 0 bases; nucleotides not matched to a gene: 9. CDR3 amino acids: CASSLGGGTVSSYEQYF. CDR3 sequence (DNA): TGCGCCAGCAGCTTGGGGGGAGGGACGGTAAGCTCCTACGAGCAGTACTTC.

Written as DNA, the CDR3 is TGTGCCAGCAGCCCTAGGGACAGGGGATATTCACCCCTCCACTTT. This sequence encodes CASSPRDRGYSPLHF. The V gene is TRBV7-9, the J gene TRBJ1-6; 10 nucleotides match TRBD1. The junction had 6 bases not matched to a gene; V was cut back by 5 bases and J by 8 bases. Germline V CDR1 and CDR2: SEHNR, FQNEAQ (reference sequence). This CDR3 region has 15 residues. Using reference TRBV7-9 and TRBJ1-6 for the parts outside the CDR3, the full variable domain is DTGVSQNPRHKITKRGQNVTFRCDPISEHNRLYWYRQTLGQGPEFLTYFQNEAQLEKSRLLSDRFSAERPKGSFSTLEIQRTEQGDSAMYLCASSPRDRGYSPLHFGNGTRLTVT.

The chain uses TRBV6-5 and TRBJ2-7, with TRBD1 matching over 7 bases. This CDR3 has 15 residues. In germline, CDR1 is MNHEY, CDR2 SVGAGI. Trimming took 0 bases from V and 2 from J; bases not matched to a gene: 4. This CDR3 reads CASSYSRGGAYEQYF. The CDR3 DNA is TGTGCCAGCAGTTACTCGAGAGGGGGCGCCTACGAGCAGTACTTC.

The chain employs TRBV28 and TRBJ1-3, with D possibly matching TRBD1 (5 bases). The germline V and J ends were trimmed by 2 bases and 4 bases, with 15 bases remaining between them. The CDR3 covers 16 residues. CDR1 is MDHEN and CDR2 is SYDVKM in the germline V gene. CDR3 protein: CASSLKGWGSGNTIYF. The DNA of the CDR3 is TGTGCCAGCAGTTTAAAAGGTTGGGGGTCCGGAAACACCATATATTTT.

The J gene is TRBJ1-1, the V gene TRBV2; TRBD1 aligns across 8 bases. The germline V gene has CDR1 SNHLY and CDR2 FYNNEI. V shed 5 bases, J shed 4 bases, and the junction held 3 bases outside the gene matches. CDR3 length: 13 residues. Here the CDR3 DNA reads TGTGCCAGCAGTCGGACAGGGCCCACTGAAGCTTTCTTT. It codes for CASSRTGPTEAFF. Combining the CDR3 with reference TRBV2 and TRBJ1-1 gives the whole variable domain EPEVTQTPSHQVTQMGQEVILRCVPISNHLYFYWYRQILGQKVEFLVSFYNNEISEKSEIFDDQFSVERPDGSNFTLKIRSTKLEDSAMYFCASSRTGPTEAFFGQGTRLTVV.

CDR3 DNA: TGCGCCAGCAGCTTGGCCGGGGGGGAAGCTTTCTTT. Its protein is CASSLAGGEAFF. The V and J genes are TRBV5-1 and TRBJ1-1, with a possible D match to TRBD1 (5 bases). V was shortened by 0 bases and J by 8 bases, with 8 bases between the two germline ends. Germline values: CDR1 SGHRS, CDR2 YFSETQ. The CDR3 has 12 amino acids.

J is TRBJ1-1 and V is TRBV4-1; 8 bases match TRBD1. Germline CDR1 is MGHRA and CDR2 is YSYEKL. Trimming took 3 bases from V and 1 from J; bases not matched to a gene: 4. The CDR3 consists of 15 residues. The CDR3 loop reads CASSQQGAGNTEAFF. The CDR3 DNA is TGCGCCAGCAGCCAGCAGGGGGCAGGGAACACTGAAGCTTTCTTT.

The CDR3 DNA is TGTGCCAGCAGTTTGATCCCCTCCTATAATTCACCCCTCCACTTT. It encodes CASSLIPSYNSPLHF. The chain joins TRBV27 to TRBJ1-6; D is undetermined. CDR1 and CDR2 from the germline V gene are MNHEY and SMNVEV (reference sequence). The CDR3 loop spans 15 amino acids. V was trimmed by 3 bases and J by 0 bases, leaving 6 bases between them.

The chain combines TRBV10-3 with TRBJ1-1, with 10 bases lining up with TRBD1. This CDR3 is 15 amino acids long. The germline V gene encodes CDR1 ENHRY and CDR2 SYGVKD. With 4 bases clipped from V and 1 base from J, the junction kept 3 bases outside the gene matches. The CDR3 loop is CAISVGTGENTEAFF. CDR3 bases: TGTGCCATCAGTGTGGGGACAGGGGAGAACACTGAAGCTTTCTTT.

This clone is labeled as medium-sized. The V gene is TRBV5-1, the J gene TRBJ1-4; 8 bases are shared with TRBD1. Germline lookup yields CDR1 SGHRS and CDR2 YFSETQ. The CDR3 has 17 residues. After removal of 2 bases from V and 3 bases from J, the junction contained 9 bases not matched to a gene. The CDR3 DNA sequence: TGCGCCAGCAGCTTCCAGGGGGCGGTTGGAGCTAATGAAAAACTGTTTTTT. Translation gives CASSFQGAVGANEKLFF. Variable domain in full (rest from reference TRBV5-1 and TRBJ1-4): KAGVTQTPRYLIKTRGQQVTLSCSPISGHRSVSWYQQTPGQGLQFLFEYFSETQRNKGNFPGRFSGRQFSNSRSEMNVSTLELGDSALYLCASSFQGAVGANEKLFFGSGTQLSVL.

This clone was observed once. The genes are TRBV11-2 and TRBJ2-7; 7 bases line up with TRBD1. V lost 4 bases to trimming and J lost 7 bases; unmatched junction nucleotides: 22. The CDR3 covers 18 residues. The germline V gene has CDR1 SGHAT and CDR2 FQNNGV. Written as DNA, the CDR3 is TGTGCCAGCAGCTCCTCAAAGGGGGAACAGGGGCCCTCTTGGGAGCAGTACTTC. This translates into CASSSSKGEQGPSWEQYF.

The chain has TRBV6-1 and TRBJ1-2, with D unclear. The CDR3 loop spans 15 amino acids. V lost 0 bases to trimming and J lost 5 bases, with 13 bases between them. The germline CDR1 and CDR2 sequences are MNHNS and SASEGT. CDR3 region: CASSEARSRFYGYTF. CDR3 coding DNA: TGTGCCAGCAGTGAAGCAAGAAGCAGATTTTATGGCTACACCTTC.

This clone was counted a few times. This sequence joins TRBV11-1 and TRBJ2-2, with a tentative D call TRBD1 (6 bases). V lost 2 bases and J 0 bases, leaving 7 bases between the germline ends. The CDR3 contains 15 residues. Germline V gene data show CDR1 as SGHAT and CDR2 as FQDESV (reference sequence). In DNA, the CDR3 is TGTGCCAGCAGCTTAAACAGGGCGAACACCGGGGAGCTGTTTTTT. It encodes CASSLNRANTGELFF.

The rearrangement joins TRBV29-1 to TRBJ2-1, with 7 bases identical to TRBD2. This CDR3 contains 12 residues. Germline V lookup: CDR1 SQVTM, CDR2 ANQGSEA. After removal of 2 bases from V and 9 bases from J, the junction contained 4 bases not matched to a gene. CDR3: CSVELLASEQFF. CDR3 DNA: TGCAGCGTTGAATTACTAGCGTCTGAGCAGTTCTTC.

In the case of this clone: The junction and the germline gene differ at one end; a read error may be behind it. In the same sample, other DNA sequences code for this CDR3. The chain joins TRBV7-9 to TRBJ1-1; D gene unclear. Germline loops: CDR1 SEHNR, CDR2 FQNEAQ (reference sequence). The CDR3 loop spans 14 amino acids. CDR3 bases: TGTGCCAGCAGCCGACCGGGTCCGAACACTGAAGCCTTCTTT. It translates to CASSRPGPNTEAFF. Full variable domain (outside the CDR3, taken from reference TRBV7-9 and TRBJ1-1): DTGVSQNPRHKITKRGQNVTFRCDPISEHNRLYWYRQTLGQGPEFLTYFQNEAQLEKSRLLSDRFSAERPKGSFSTLEIQRTEQGDSAMYLCASSRPGPNTEAFFGQGTRLTVV.

This rearrangement joins TRBV7-2 to TRBJ1-3; D is unresolved. The CDR3 consists of 13 residues. V lost 1 base and J lost 4, with 5 bases in between. CDR1 and CDR2 (germline): SGHTA, FQGNSA. The CDR3 DNA follows: TGTGCCAGCAGCTTAGACGCGGGAAACACCATATATTTT. It translates to CASSLDAGNTIYF.